The entry that follows covers one TCR beta chain sequence. The antigen remains undetermined. V was pared by 4 bases and J by 7 bases, with 20 bases between. CDR3 length: 16 residues. Germline values: CDR1 SGHRS, CDR2 YFSETQ. This entry is derived from a study of cytomegalovirus exposure and HLA in healthy donors. Findings of the study overall: Later work found most CMV-associated TCR beta chains apparently HLA-restricted. Researchers had no immune exposure information except CMV serostatus available. The dataset shows that most TCR sequences were rare, while some public TCRs occurred in many donors. The HLA-A and HLA-B alleles of most subjects were reportedly predicted accurately from TCR beta sequences.

Use of 60 Vbeta and 13 Jbeta primers characterized the PCR. This table comes from immunoSEQ multiplex PCR, and its TCRdb copy is limited to in-frame clones, with some not included. The sample shows around 170,000 clones, about 82% of them seen only once. The sequence derives from a man between 18 and 29 years old in good health and CMV-seronegative. The chain employs TRBV5-1 and TRBJ2-2; no clear D. Sequenced sample: PBMCs. CDR3: CASSPENQPGVGELFF. For the CDR3, the DNA is TGCGCCAGCAGCCCGGAGAACCAGCCCGGTGTCGGGGAGCTGTTTTTT.